What follows are 6 T cell receptor beta chains derived from one specimen sequenced in a study of blood T cell repertoires in COVID-19. TCRdb's copy holds only in-frame clones and misses some; the assay was immunoSEQ multiplex PCR. The repertoire includes under 250,000 clones, 83% of them detected once, and 3% to 4% sits in the top ten. The sequencing sample was made of PBMCs or T cells enriched from blood (not recorded which). Source of these receptors: a middle-aged woman who had been exposed to COVID-19.

In its sample, this clone was seen once. The chain combines TRBV19 with TRBJ1-2, with a possible D match to TRBD1 (6 bases). V was shortened by 4 bases and J by 2 bases, with 14 bases between the two germline ends. From germline, CDR1 is LNHDA and CDR2 SQIVND (reference sequence). The CDR3 loop spans 15 amino acids. The CDR3 bases are TGTGCCAGTAGTAACCCGGGACAAGCCAACTATGGCTACACCTTC. It yields the protein CASSNPGQANYGYTF.

The chain is built from TRBV3-1 (or the pseudogene TRBV3-2) and TRBJ1-5; D call uncertain. Germline values: CDR1 LGHDT, CDR2 YNNKEL (reference sequence). This CDR3 is 15 amino acids long. V was cut by 0 bases and J by 7 bases, with 13 bases left in between. The DNA for the CDR3 is TGTGCCAGCAGCCAAGATGCCCGCTCCCAGCAGCCCCAGCATTTT. Its protein product is CASSQDARSQQPQHF.

V usage is TRBV19 and J usage is TRBJ1-2; TRBD1 matches at 8 bases. The V and J ends lost 9 bases and 4 bases, in that order; junction bases with no gene match: 10. Germline V CDR1 and CDR2: LNHDA, SQIVND (reference sequence). This CDR3 is 14 amino acids long. The CDR3 DNA reads as TGTGCCAGCAACATCCAGGGGGCGGGCTATGGCTACACCTTC. Translated: CASNIQGAGYGYTF.

The chain carries TRBV27 and TRBJ1-5, with a weak D call TRBD1 (5 bases). Trimming took 6 bases from V and 4 from J, leaving 19 bases between them. CDR3 length equals 16 residues. The germline gives CDR1 MNHEY, CDR2 SMNVEV (reference sequence). CDR3 region: CASSPGGWTLNQPQHF. Written as DNA, the CDR3 is TGTGCCAGCAGCCCCGGGGGGTGGACTCTTAATCAGCCCCAGCATTTT.

V is TRBV2 and J is TRBJ1-5; maybe TRBD1 (5 bases). This CDR3 spans 15 amino acids. The ends were cut back, 4 bases at V and 6 bases at J, with 16 bases in the middle. In germline, CDR1 is SNHLY, CDR2 FYNNEI. The CDR3 DNA reads TGTGCCAGCAGTGCCGGCAGGGTTTCGGGTCAGCCCCAGCATTTT. It translates to CASSAGRVSGQPQHF. Full variable domain (remainder filled in from reference TRBV2 and TRBJ1-5): EPEVTQTPSHQVTQMGQEVILRCVPISNHLYFYWYRQILGQKVEFLVSFYNNEISEKSEIFDDQFSVERPDGSNFTLKIRSTKLEDSAMYFCASSAGRVSGQPQHFGDGTRLSIL.

This chain links TRBV28 with TRBJ1-1; a possible D gene is TRBD1 (5 bases). Between the trimmed V and J ends, which lost 6 bases and 10 bases, there was a span of 12 bases. The CDR3 contains 11 residues. Germline V gene lookup returns CDR1 MDHEN and CDR2 SYDVKM. The CDR3 DNA follows: TGTGCCAGCAGCTCAGGGCCGGGAGCTTTCTTT. It specifies CASSSGPGAFF.